This TCR beta chain is drawn from a study of CD8 T cells in Susac syndrome. Study summary: When blood was collected, patients with Susac syndrome were therapy-naive, were taking corticosteroids, or were receiving intravenous immunoglobulin alone. Overall study results and limits: Clonal expansion of Susac CD8+ cells peaked in TEMRA cells, and it also peaked in active patients.

TCR beta sequencing was performed on blood CD8+ and CD4+ T cells. A quantity of about 0.45 to 1 ug RNA underwent reverse transcription using random hexamers. TCRdb re-analysed the immunoSEQ multiplex PCR reads in MiXCR, keeping a single row per CDR3 protein. In the table there are 70,000 to 100,000 distinct CDR3 sequences, roughly 96% of which are singletons. Germline V gene sequence: CDR1 SGHDT, CDR2 YYEEEE. The V gene lost 4 bases and the J gene lost 1 base, with 11 bases spanning the gap. CDR3 length equals 14 residues. Comment on this clonotype: Its specificity is not known.

The rearrangement links TRBV5-6 to TRBJ2-5; no firm D call. The TCR sequence derives from a human donor with Susac syndrome. Sequencing used CD8+ T cells from PBMCs. In DNA form, the CDR3 reads TGTGCCAGCAGCCTCCACACCTTCCAAGAGACCCAGTACTTC. This codes for CASSLHTFQETQYF.